This TCR beta chain was captured by sequencing in a study of blood T cell repertoires in COVID-19. Whole-study context: Samples representing acute and convalescent COVID-19 were sourced from the United States, Italy and Spain. From T cells, B-cell-depleted T cells, or PBMCs came the material, which was cDNA or gDNA.

Authors' processing steps: Amplification of reference gene primers provided the estimated nucleated cell counts. Repertoires were generated with immunoSEQ multiplex PCR, while TCRdb's copy carries only in-frame clones and drops some. V and J calls and clone size are copied from that table; D and trimming were computed from the DNA. Of about 64,000 clones listed, around nine tenths were seen once; the top ten hold over 8%. Germline CDR1 reads MRHNA; CDR2 reads SNTAGT. Trimming shortened V by 3 bases and J by 6 bases, and 12 bases separated the two germline ends. The CDR3 loop spans 14 amino acids. This TCR came from a woman aged 80 or over with active COVID-19. This rearrangement joins TRBV6-4 to TRBJ2-1; possibly TRBD2 for D (6 bases). The specimen sequenced was peripheral blood. The CDR3 DNA reads as TGTGCCAGCAGTGAGGGTTTCGGGGGCAATGAGCAGTTCTTC. Residues: CASSEGFGGNEQFF.